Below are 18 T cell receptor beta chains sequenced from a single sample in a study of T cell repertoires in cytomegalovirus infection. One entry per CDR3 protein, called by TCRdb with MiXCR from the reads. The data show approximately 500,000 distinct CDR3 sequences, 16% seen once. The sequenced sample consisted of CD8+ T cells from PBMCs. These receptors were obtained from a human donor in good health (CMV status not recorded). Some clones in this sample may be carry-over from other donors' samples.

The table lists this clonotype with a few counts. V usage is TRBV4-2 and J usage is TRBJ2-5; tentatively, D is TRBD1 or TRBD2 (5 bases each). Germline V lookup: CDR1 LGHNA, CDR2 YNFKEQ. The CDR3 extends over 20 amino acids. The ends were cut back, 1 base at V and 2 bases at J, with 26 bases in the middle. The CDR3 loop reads CASSQVVMADPLGVQETQYF. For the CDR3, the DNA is TGTGCCAGCAGCCAAGTTGTAATGGCGGATCCCCTGGGGGTTCAAGAGACCCAGTACTTC.

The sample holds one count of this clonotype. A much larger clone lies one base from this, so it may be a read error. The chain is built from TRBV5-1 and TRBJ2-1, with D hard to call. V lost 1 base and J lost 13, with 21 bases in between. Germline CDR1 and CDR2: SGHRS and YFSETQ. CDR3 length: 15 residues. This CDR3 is CASSLRQEAFTDQFF. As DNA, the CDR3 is TGCGCCAGCAGCTTGAGGCAGGAAGCCTTTACTGATCAGTTCTTC. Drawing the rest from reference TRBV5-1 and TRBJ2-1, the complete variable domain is KAGVTQTPRYLIKTRGQQVTLSCSPISGHRSVSWYQQTPGQGLQFLFEYFSETQRNKGNFPGRFSGRQFSNSRSEMNVSTLELGDSALYLCASSLRQEAFTDQFFGPGTRLTVL.

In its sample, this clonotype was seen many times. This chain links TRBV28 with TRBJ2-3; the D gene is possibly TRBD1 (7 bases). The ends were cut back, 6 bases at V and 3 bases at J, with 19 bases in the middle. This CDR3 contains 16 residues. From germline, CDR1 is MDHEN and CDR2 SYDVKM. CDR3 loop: CASSPLGGGGTDTQYF. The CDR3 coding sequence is TGTGCCAGCAGCCCCCTTGGAGGGGGCGGGACAGATACGCAGTATTTT.

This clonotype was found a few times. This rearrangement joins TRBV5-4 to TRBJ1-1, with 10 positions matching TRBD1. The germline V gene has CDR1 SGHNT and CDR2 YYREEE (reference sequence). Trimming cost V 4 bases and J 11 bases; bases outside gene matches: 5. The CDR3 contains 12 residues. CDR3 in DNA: TGTGCCAGCAGCCCCGGGGGACAGGGGGCTTTCTTT. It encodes CASSPGGQGAFF.

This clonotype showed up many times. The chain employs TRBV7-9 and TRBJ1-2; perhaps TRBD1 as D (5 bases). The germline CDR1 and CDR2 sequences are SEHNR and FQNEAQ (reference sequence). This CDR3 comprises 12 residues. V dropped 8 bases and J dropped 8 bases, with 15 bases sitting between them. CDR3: CASGGAGSGYTF. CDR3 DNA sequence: TGTGCCAGCGGAGGGGCCGGAAGCGGCTACACCTTC.

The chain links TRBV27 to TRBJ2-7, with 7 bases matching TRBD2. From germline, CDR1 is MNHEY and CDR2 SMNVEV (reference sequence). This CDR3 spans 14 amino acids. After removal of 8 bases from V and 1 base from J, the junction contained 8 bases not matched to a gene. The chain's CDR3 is CASGLAGPSYEQYF. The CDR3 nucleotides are TGTGCCAGCGGATTAGCGGGTCCTTCCTACGAGCAGTACTTC.

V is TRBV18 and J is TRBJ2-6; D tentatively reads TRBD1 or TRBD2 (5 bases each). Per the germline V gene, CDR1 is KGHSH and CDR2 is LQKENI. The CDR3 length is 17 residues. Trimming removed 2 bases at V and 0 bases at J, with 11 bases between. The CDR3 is CASSPGTELSGANVLTF. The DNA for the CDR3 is TGTGCCAGCTCACCAGGGACGGAGCTCTCTGGGGCCAACGTCCTGACTTTC.

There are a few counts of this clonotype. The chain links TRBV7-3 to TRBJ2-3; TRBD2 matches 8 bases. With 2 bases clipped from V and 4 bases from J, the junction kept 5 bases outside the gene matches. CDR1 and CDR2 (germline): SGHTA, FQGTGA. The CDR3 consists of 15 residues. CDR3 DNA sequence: TGTGCCAGCAGCTTACCGGGACTAGAATCAGATACGCAGTATTTT. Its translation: CASSLPGLESDTQYF.

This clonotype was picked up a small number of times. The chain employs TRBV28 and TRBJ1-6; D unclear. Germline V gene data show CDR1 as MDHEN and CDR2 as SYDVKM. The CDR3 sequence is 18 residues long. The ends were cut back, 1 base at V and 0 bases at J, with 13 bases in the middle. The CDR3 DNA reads TGTGCCAGCAGTTTATTTCGGCGGCTGAGCTCCTATAATTCACCCCTCCACTTT. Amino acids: CASSLFRRLSSYNSPLHF.

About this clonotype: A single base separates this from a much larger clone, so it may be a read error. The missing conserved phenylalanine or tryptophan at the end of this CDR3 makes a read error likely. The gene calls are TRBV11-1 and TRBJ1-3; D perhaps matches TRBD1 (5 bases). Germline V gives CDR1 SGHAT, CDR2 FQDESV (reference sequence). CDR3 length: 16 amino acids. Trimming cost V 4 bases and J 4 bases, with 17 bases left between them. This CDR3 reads CASSSNVRGHGNTIYL. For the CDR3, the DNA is TGTGCCAGCAGCTCTAACGTCCGGGGCCACGGAAACACCATATATTTG.

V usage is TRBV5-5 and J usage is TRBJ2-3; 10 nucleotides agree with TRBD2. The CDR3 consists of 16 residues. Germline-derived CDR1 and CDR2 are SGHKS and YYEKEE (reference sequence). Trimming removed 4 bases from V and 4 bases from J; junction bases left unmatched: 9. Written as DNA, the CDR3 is TGTGCCAGCAGCGATGAAGCGGGGGGGCCTGCAGATACGCAGTATTTT. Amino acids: CASSDEAGGPADTQYF.

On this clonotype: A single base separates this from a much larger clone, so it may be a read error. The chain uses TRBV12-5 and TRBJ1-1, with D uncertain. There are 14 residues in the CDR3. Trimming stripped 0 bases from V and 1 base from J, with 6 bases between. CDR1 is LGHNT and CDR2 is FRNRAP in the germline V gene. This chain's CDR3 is CASGLVLENTEAFF. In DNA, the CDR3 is TGTGCTAGTGGTTTGGTACTGGAGAACACTGAAGCTTTCTTT.

CDR3 sequence reads: CASSEGNSGNTIYF. CDR3 DNA sequence: TGTGCCAGCAGTGAGGGGAACTCTGGAAACACCATATATTTT. The rearrangement links TRBV2 to TRBJ1-3; the D is unclear. V was pared by 3 bases and J by 0 bases, with 6 bases between. The CDR3 length is 14 residues. CDR1 and CDR2 from the germline V gene are SNHLY and FYNNEI. The variable domain in full, with the rest retrieved from reference TRBV2 and TRBJ1-3, is EPEVTQTPSHQVTQMGQEVILRCVPISNHLYFYWYRQILGQKVEFLVSFYNNEISEKSEIFDDQFSVERPDGSNFTLKIRSTKLEDSAMYFCASSEGNSGNTIYFGEGSWLTVV.

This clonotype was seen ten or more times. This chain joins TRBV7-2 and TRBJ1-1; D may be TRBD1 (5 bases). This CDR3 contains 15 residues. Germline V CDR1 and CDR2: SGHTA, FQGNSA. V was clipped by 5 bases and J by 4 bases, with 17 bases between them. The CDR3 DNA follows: TGTGCCAGCAGCCTGTACGAGGGGTCTGCCACTGAAGCTTTCTTT. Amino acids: CASSLYEGSATEAFF.

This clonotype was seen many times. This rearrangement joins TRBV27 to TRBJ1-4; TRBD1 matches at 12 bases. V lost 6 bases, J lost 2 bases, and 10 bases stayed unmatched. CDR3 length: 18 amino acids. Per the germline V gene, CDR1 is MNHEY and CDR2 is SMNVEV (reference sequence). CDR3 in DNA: TGTGCCAGCAGCCCCGGGACAGGGGGCTTCCCGACTAATGAAAAACTGTTTTTT. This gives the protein CASSPGTGGFPTNEKLFF.

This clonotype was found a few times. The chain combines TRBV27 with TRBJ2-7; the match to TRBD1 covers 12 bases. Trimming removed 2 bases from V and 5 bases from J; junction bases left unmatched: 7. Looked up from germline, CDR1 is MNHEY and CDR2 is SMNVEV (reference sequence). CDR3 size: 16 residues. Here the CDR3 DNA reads TGTGCCAGCAGTTTAGCGAGTGGGACAGGGGGCGACGAGCAGTACTTC. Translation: CASSLASGTGGDEQYF.

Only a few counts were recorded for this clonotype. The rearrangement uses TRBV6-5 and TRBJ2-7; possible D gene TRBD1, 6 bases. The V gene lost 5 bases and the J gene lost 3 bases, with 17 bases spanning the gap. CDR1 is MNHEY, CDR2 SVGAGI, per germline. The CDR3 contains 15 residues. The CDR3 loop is CASSASGTPDYEQYF. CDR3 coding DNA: TGTGCCAGCAGTGCCTCCGGGACACCAGACTACGAGCAGTACTTC.

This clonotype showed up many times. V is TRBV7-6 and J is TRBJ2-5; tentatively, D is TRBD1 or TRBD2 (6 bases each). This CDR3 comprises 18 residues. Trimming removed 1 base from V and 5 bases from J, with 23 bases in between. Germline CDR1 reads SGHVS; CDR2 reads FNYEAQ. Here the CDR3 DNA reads TGTGCCAGCAGCTTAGTCACGAGGTCTGGGGGGCGTTGGGAGACCCAGTACTTC. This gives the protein CASSLVTRSGGRWETQYF. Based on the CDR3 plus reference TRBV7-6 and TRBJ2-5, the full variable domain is GAGVSQSPRYKVTKRGQDVALRCDPISGHVSLYWYRQALGQGPEFLTYFNYEAQQDKSGLPNDRFSAERPEGSISTLTIQRTEQRDSAMYRCASSLVTRSGGRWETQYFGPGTRLLVL.